The next 21 T cell receptor beta chains were all read from a single sample in a study of blood T cell repertoires in COVID-19. Clones were sequenced by immunoSEQ multiplex PCR, and TCRdb holds only the in-frame ones, with some missing. The sample carries around 80,000 clones, 82% recorded once. The sequenced material came from peripheral blood. These receptors came from a human donor in a cohort sampled during active COVID-19.

V is TRBV12-3 or TRBV12-4 and J is TRBJ1-2; D ambiguous. Trimming removed 5 bases from V and 6 bases from J, with 4 bases in between. The CDR3 sequence is 10 residues long. The DNA of the CDR3 is TGTGCCAGCAGTCTAAATGGCTACACCTTC. Amino acid sequence: CASSLNGYTF.

J is TRBJ2-5 and V is TRBV6-4, with 9 bases identical to TRBD2. Germline V gene sequence: CDR1 MRHNA, CDR2 SNTAGT. J lost 4 bases, V lost 5 bases, and 11 bases had no gene match. The CDR3 runs 16 residues. The CDR3 DNA follows: TGTGCCAGCAGTTCCCTCCTATGGCGGGGGGGAGAGACCCAGTACTTC. Protein product: CASSSLLWRGGETQYF.

The gene calls are TRBV24-1 and TRBJ2-1; 8 bases are shared with TRBD2. V trimming: 1 base; J trimming: 3 bases; junction bases outside the gene matches: 10. The CDR3 spans 18 residues. Germline CDR1 reads KGHDR; CDR2 reads SFDVKD. The CDR3 DNA sequence: TGTGCCACCAGTGATTTAAACCCCGCTAGCGGGCTCTACAATGAGCAGTTCTTC. This codes for CATSDLNPASGLYNEQFF.

The chain uses TRBV21-1 and TRBJ2-2; the table gives TRBD1 as D, unverified against the DNA. TRBV21-1 is reported as a pseudogene. This CDR3 region has 18 residues. CDR3 sequence reads: CASSKVGQGVTNTGELFF. The DNA of the CDR3 is TGTGCCAGCAGCAAAGTGGGACAGGGGGTGACGAACACCGGGGAGCTGTTTTTT.

The genes are TRBV7-9 and TRBJ2-6; 8 bases match TRBD1. Germline V gene sequence: CDR1 SEHNR, CDR2 FQNEAQ (reference sequence). V shed 4 bases and J 0 bases; nucleotides not matched to a gene: 2. The CDR3 contains 16 residues. DNA of the CDR3: TGTGCCAGCAGCTCACAGGGGGACTCTGGGGCCAACGTCCTGACTTTC. Translating gives CASSSQGDSGANVLTF.

V usage is TRBV24-1 and J usage is TRBJ2-2, with 7 bases lining up with TRBD1. Germline lookup yields CDR1 KGHDR and CDR2 SFDVKD. The CDR3 totals 12 residues. V was clipped by 11 bases and J by 6 bases; unmatched bases: 5. CDR3 region: CAIQGVPGELFF. The CDR3 DNA sequence: TGTGCCATCCAGGGGGTCCCCGGGGAGCTGTTTTTT.

The gene calls are TRBV27 and TRBJ2-7; D possibly corresponds to TRBD1 (6 bases). The germline gives CDR1 MNHEY, CDR2 SMNVEV (reference sequence). The CDR3 loop spans 14 amino acids. V was pared by 8 bases and J by 2 bases, with 16 bases between. CDR3 bases: TGTGCCAGCTCGGCTTACAGGACAGCCTACGAGCAGTACTTC. This sequence encodes CASSAYRTAYEQYF.

This clone was found once. The chain carries TRBV7-8 and TRBJ2-1, with D possibly matching TRBD1 (6 bases). V was trimmed by 1 base and J by 0 bases, leaving 16 bases between them. This CDR3 has 18 amino acids. The germline V gene encodes CDR1 SGHVS and CDR2 FQNEAQ. The CDR3 nucleotides are TGTGCCAGCAGCTTAGAAGAGGGGGTGATTCACTCCTACAATGAGCAGTTCTTC. Protein sequence: CASSLEEGVIHSYNEQFF.

J is TRBJ1-2 and V is TRBV5-1; possible D gene TRBD1, 6 bases. The CDR3 length is 15 residues. V dropped 4 bases and J dropped 2 bases, with 15 bases sitting between them. Per the germline V gene, CDR1 is SGHRS and CDR2 is YFSETQ. The CDR3 bases are TGCGCCAGCAGCCCTCGGGGGGCCCTAAACTATGGCTACACCTTC. It yields the protein CASSPRGALNYGYTF.

The chain has TRBV5-1 and TRBJ2-7; 9 bases match TRBD1. Germline CDR1 reads SGHRS; CDR2 reads YFSETQ. V trimming: 2 bases; J trimming: 4 bases; junction bases outside the gene matches: 4. This CDR3 is 14 amino acids long. CDR3 residues: CASSFGTGSYEQYF. The CDR3 bases are TGCGCCAGCAGCTTCGGGACAGGGAGTTACGAGCAGTACTTC.

The rearrangement joins TRBV6-5 to TRBJ1-1; the D gene is possibly TRBD1 (5 bases). The CDR3 consists of 13 residues. The V gene lost 6 bases and the J gene lost 5 bases, with 13 bases spanning the gap. CDR1 is MNHEY and CDR2 is SVGAGI in the germline V gene. For the CDR3, the DNA is TGTGCCAGCAGAAACCCGGGGGGAACTGAAGCTTTCTTT. Translated: CASRNPGGTEAFF.

Only a few counts were recorded for this clone. The chain uses TRBV5-6 and TRBJ1-1; tentative D call: TRBD1 (6 bases). Trimming removed 0 bases at V and 6 bases at J, with 15 bases between. Per germline, CDR1 SGHDT and CDR2 YYEEEE. The CDR3 contains 15 residues. The CDR3 reads CASSLVGGATSEAFF. Here the CDR3 DNA reads TGTGCCAGCAGCTTGGTAGGGGGGGCGACCTCTGAAGCTTTCTTT.

V is TRBV4-1 and J is TRBJ1-2, with a possible D match to TRBD1 (6 bases). Per germline, CDR1 MGHRA and CDR2 YSYEKL. The CDR3 totals 18 residues. Trimming shortened V by 4 bases and J by 2 bases, and 23 bases separated the two germline ends. The CDR3 loop reads CASSPRLSRGGPNYGYTF. CDR3 in DNA: TGCGCCAGCAGCCCCCGTTTGTCCAGGGGTGGTCCCAACTATGGCTACACCTTC.

J is TRBJ2-4 and V is TRBV2, with TRBD2 identical over 7 bases. The germline V gene has CDR1 SNHLY and CDR2 FYNNEI. V gave up 4 bases and J gave up 0 bases; unmatched junction bases: 3. This CDR3 spans 15 amino acids. The CDR3 DNA follows: TGTGCCAGCAGTGCGGGGGGACTAGCCAAAAACATTCAGTACTTC. The encoded protein is CASSAGGLAKNIQYF.

The chain couples TRBV29-1 to TRBJ1-2, with 7 bases aligning to TRBD1. This CDR3 comprises 13 residues. V lost 5 bases and J lost 3; bases outside the gene matches: 6. The germline V gene has CDR1 SQVTM and CDR2 ANQGSEA. CDR3 bases: TGCAGCGTTTTCGACAGGGAGTACTATGGCTACACCTTC. It yields the protein CSVFDREYYGYTF. Full variable domain (rest looked up from reference TRBV29-1 and TRBJ1-2): SAVISQKPSRDICQRGTSLTIQCQVDSQVTMMFWYRQQPGQSLTLIATANQGSEATYESGFVIDKFPISRPNLTFSTLTVSNMSPEDSSIYLCSVFDREYYGYTFGSGTRLTVV.

The chain links TRBV4-1 to TRBJ2-4; 7 bases align to TRBD1. Germline V lookup: CDR1 MGHRA, CDR2 YSYEKL. With V trimmed by 4 bases and J by 0 bases, 6 bases remained unmatched. This CDR3 region has 16 residues. The DNA for the CDR3 is TGCGCCAGCAGCCTAGGACAGGAACGAGCCAAAAACATTCAGTACTTC. Translation gives CASSLGQERAKNIQYF.

This clone has at least ten counts. The rearrangement links TRBV14 to TRBJ1-4; D gene unclear. The CDR3 is 16 amino acids. Trimming left V 1 base short and J 4 bases short, with 13 bases between. Per the germline V gene, CDR1 is SGHDN and CDR2 is FVKESK. In DNA form, the CDR3 reads TGTGCCAGCAGCCAAGGAGGCCCGGGGAATAATGAAAAACTGTTTTTT. This translates into CASSQGGPGNNEKLFF. Filled out from reference TRBV14 and TRBJ1-4, the complete variable domain reads EAGVTQFPSHSVIEKGQTVTLRCDPISGHDNLYWYRRVMGKEIKFLLHFVKESKQDESGMPNNRFLAERTGGTYSTLKVQPAELEDSGVYFCASSQGGPGNNEKLFFGSGTQLSVL.

This clone is a singleton in its sample. The chain combines TRBV13 with TRBJ1-1, with 8 bases identical to TRBD1. The CDR3 extends over 14 amino acids. Germline assignment: CDR1 PRHDT and CDR2 FYEKMQ (reference sequence). The V and J ends lost 5 bases and 4 bases, in that order; junction bases with no gene match: 6. The CDR3 loop reads CASSLGQVGTEAFF. The CDR3 nucleotides read TGTGCCAGCAGCCTGGGACAGGTGGGCACTGAAGCTTTCTTT.

This sequence joins TRBV3-1 (or the pseudogene TRBV3-2) and TRBJ2-7, with D tentatively TRBD2 (7 bases). The ends were cut back, 4 bases at V and 5 bases at J, with 15 bases in the middle. CDR3 length: 14 amino acids. Germline values: CDR1 LGHDT, CDR2 YNNKEL (reference sequence). CDR3 bases: TGTGCCAGCAGCCTGGGGGGGGGCCCGGACGAGCAGTACTTC. Its protein product is CASSLGGGPDEQYF.

The chain has TRBV5-1 and TRBJ2-3, with 7 bases matching TRBD2. The CDR3 runs to 15 residues. The germline CDR1 and CDR2 sequences are SGHRS and YFSETQ. The J segment lost 4 bases and the V segment lost 2 bases, leaving 7 bases of the junction unmatched. CDR3 nucleotide sequence: TGCGCCAGCAGCTTTGGGGGAGGGCGTTCAGATACGCAGTATTTT. Translating it yields CASSFGGGRSDTQYF.

The gene calls are TRBV9 and TRBJ1-6; 7 positions match TRBD1. The CDR3 sequence is 16 residues long. V shed 0 bases, J shed 9 bases, and the junction held 9 bases outside the gene matches. CDR1 is SGDLS, CDR2 YYNGEE, per germline. CDR3 nucleotide sequence: TGTGCCAGCAGCGTAGAAGGGACAGCGGGGGGTTCACCCCTCCACTTT. This codes for CASSVEGTAGGSPLHF.